Listed here are 18 T cell receptor beta chains from one sample, sequenced in a study of T cells after yellow fever vaccination. From the 5' RACE reads, TCRdb called clonotypes with MiXCR, one entry per CDR3 protein. The sample has 200,000 to 300,000 distinct CDR3 sequences; roughly 13% are singletons. The sample here was CD4+ T cells sorted from PBMCs, taken 45 days after the yellow fever booster vaccination. The receptors stem from a man aged 25 to 40 who received the YFV17D yellow fever vaccine.

This clonotype was seen more than once but under ten times. The rearrangement links TRBV20-1 to TRBJ1-1; a weak D match, TRBD1 (6 bases). This CDR3 contains 14 residues. V was clipped by 2 bases and J by 0 bases, with 10 bases between them. Germline V gene lookup returns CDR1 DFQATT and CDR2 SNEGSKA (reference sequence). CDR3 loop: CSARTGTMNTEAFF. The DNA for the CDR3 is TGCAGTGCTAGAACCGGGACAATGAACACTGAAGCTTTCTTT.

This clonotype was recorded a few times. The chain has TRBV29-1 and TRBJ2-7; the D gene could be TRBD1 or TRBD2 (6 bases each). Looked up from germline, CDR1 is SQVTM and CDR2 is ANQGSEA. This CDR3 region has 12 residues. The V gene lost 6 bases and the J gene lost 7 bases, with 16 bases spanning the gap. CDR3 nucleotide sequence: TGCAGCGTCCACATGGGGGGCTCGGAGCAGTACTTC. Its protein is CSVHMGGSEQYF.

V is TRBV6-2 or TRBV6-3 and J is TRBJ2-3, with a tentative D call TRBD1 (5 bases). This CDR3 is 17 amino acids long. V dropped 6 bases and J dropped 2 bases, with 21 bases sitting between them. Germline-derived CDR1 and CDR2 are MNHEY and SVGEGT. CDR3 DNA: TGTGCCAGCAGCCTAGGGGTCCTTAGCAGTTACACAGATACGCAGTATTTT. Amino acids: CASSLGVLSSYTDTQYF.

The rearrangement joins TRBV5-6 to TRBJ1-5; D is undetermined. CDR1 is SGHDT and CDR2 is YYEEEE in the germline V gene. V was trimmed by 3 bases and J by 1 base, leaving 5 bases between them. This CDR3 has 13 amino acids. CDR3: CASSSVSNQPQHF. The CDR3 DNA follows: TGTGCCAGCAGCTCAGTAAGCAATCAGCCCCAGCATTTT.

The V call is TRBV30, the J call TRBJ2-5, with TRBD2 identical over 9 bases. Trimming took 3 bases from V and 1 from J; bases not matched to a gene: 6. Looked up from germline, CDR1 is GTSNPN and CDR2 is SVGIG (reference sequence). The CDR3 covers 15 residues. The CDR3 coding sequence is TGTGCCTGGAGGACTAGCGGTGGGGTCCAAGAGACCCAGTACTTC. Encoded protein: CAWRTSGGVQETQYF.

CDR3: CASSTPGKSEQFF. In DNA, the CDR3 is TGTGCCAGCAGTACCCCGGGGAAGTCTGAGCAGTTCTTC. The chain recombines TRBV7-2 with TRBJ2-1; perhaps TRBD2 as D (5 bases). CDR1 is SGHTA and CDR2 is FQGNSA in the germline V gene. V was clipped by 6 bases and J by 9 bases, with 15 bases between them. The CDR3 totals 13 residues. Supplemented by reference TRBV7-2 and TRBJ2-1, the full variable domain reads GAGVSQSPSNKVTEKGKDVELRCDPISGHTALYWYRQSLGQGLEFLIYFQGNSAPDKSGLPSDRFSAERTGGSVSTLTIQRTQQEDSAVYLCASSTPGKSEQFFGPGTRLTVL.

V is TRBV5-5 and J is TRBJ2-1; 14 nucleotides line up with TRBD2. Trimming at V came to 4 bases and at J to 3 bases, leaving 3 bases not matched to a gene. The germline CDR1 and CDR2 sequences are SGHKS and YYEKEE (reference sequence). The CDR3 extends over 16 amino acids. CDR3 in amino acids: CASSRGLAGVYNEQFF. The CDR3 DNA sequence: TGTGCCAGCAGCCGGGGACTAGCGGGAGTCTACAATGAGCAGTTCTTC. The variable domain in full, with the rest retrieved from reference TRBV5-5 and TRBJ2-1, is DAGVTQSPTHLIKTRGQQVTLRCSPISGHKSVSWYQQVLGQGPQFIFQYYEKEERGRGNFPDRFSARQFPNYSSELNVNALLLGDSALYLCASSRGLAGVYNEQFFGPGTRLTVL.

Ten or more counts support this clonotype. This chain links TRBV9 with TRBJ2-5, with D possibly matching TRBD2 (6 bases). CDR3 length equals 13 residues. Germline lookup yields CDR1 SGDLS and CDR2 YYNGEE. V was shortened by 4 bases and J by 1 base, with 8 bases between the two germline ends. CDR3 amino acids: CASSLASQETQYF. The CDR3 nucleotides read TGTGCCAGCAGCCTAGCGAGCCAAGAGACCCAGTACTTC.

The chain employs TRBV18 and TRBJ2-4; 7 bases are a match to TRBD1. The trim removed 3 bases at V and 16 bases at J, leaving 9 bases unmatched. The CDR3 is made up of 12 amino acids. Germline V gene sequence: CDR1 KGHSH, CDR2 LQKENI. CDR3 residues: CASSPQGDSSYF. CDR3 DNA: TGTGCCAGCTCACCGCAGGGGGACAGCTCTTACTTC.

This clonotype was observed a few times. The V call is TRBV20-1, the J call TRBJ2-1, with a possible D match to TRBD2 (5 bases). The CDR3 has 10 residues. The germline V and J ends were trimmed by 6 bases and 10 bases, with 10 bases remaining between them. Germline lookup yields CDR1 DFQATT and CDR2 SNEGSKA (reference sequence). Written as DNA, the CDR3 is TGCAGTGCCGGGGAGCGGGAGCAGTTCTTC. Its translation: CSAGEREQFF.

This chain connects TRBV5-1 to TRBJ2-1; a possible D gene is TRBD1 (5 bases). V was pared by 2 bases and J by 0 bases, with 15 bases between. Looked up from germline, CDR1 is SGHRS and CDR2 is YFSETQ. This CDR3 contains 17 residues. The CDR3 DNA is TGCGCCAGCAGCTTAGACCGACAGCCACGCTCCTACAATGAGCAGTTCTTC. It encodes CASSLDRQPRSYNEQFF.

This chain connects TRBV30 to TRBJ1-5, with 7 bases fitting TRBD1. Germline loops: CDR1 GTSNPN, CDR2 SVGIG (reference sequence). This CDR3 contains 13 residues. V shed 2 bases and J 6 bases; nucleotides not matched to a gene: 4. CDR3: CAWSTGDSQPQHF. CDR3 nucleotide sequence: TGTGCCTGGAGTACAGGGGATAGTCAGCCCCAGCATTTT.

The gene calls are TRBV11-2 and TRBJ2-7; TRBD1 is a possible D gene (6 bases). V lost 6 bases and J 4 bases, leaving 16 bases between the germline ends. The CDR3 totals 14 residues. Per the germline V gene, CDR1 is SGHAT and CDR2 is FQNNGV. This chain's CDR3 is CASSSIRGRYEQYF. CDR3 nucleotides: TGTGCCAGCAGTTCTATCAGGGGCCGGTACGAGCAGTACTTC.

This clonotype was counted only a few times. V usage is TRBV29-1 and J usage is TRBJ2-5; D not resolved. Trimming cost V 5 bases and J 3 bases, with 13 bases left between them. The germline V gene has CDR1 SQVTM and CDR2 ANQGSEA. CDR3 length: 13 amino acids. CDR3 loop: CSVKPSMEETQYF. The CDR3 DNA is TGCAGCGTTAAACCCTCCATGGAAGAGACCCAGTACTTC.

The chain is built from TRBV20-1 and TRBJ2-3; D not resolved. The CDR3 length is 12 residues. The V gene's germline CDR1 is DFQATT and CDR2 SNEGSKA (reference sequence). Trimming removed 2 bases at V and 4 bases at J, with 7 bases between. CDR3 nucleotide sequence: TGCAGTGCTAGATCAATGGCAGATACGCAGTATTTT. Translating it yields CSARSMADTQYF.

This clonotype has more than one count but fewer than ten. The V call is TRBV12-3 or TRBV12-4, the J call TRBJ2-3; possibly TRBD1 for D (6 bases). The CDR3 has 15 amino acids. V gave up 6 bases and J gave up 5 bases, with 18 bases separating them. CDR3 sequence (DNA): TGTGCCAGCAGCCCCCGAGGGGGAGCAGGAGATACGCAGTATTTT. Translating gives CASSPRGGAGDTQYF.

J is TRBJ1-1 and V is TRBV20-1; 8 nucleotides match TRBD1. From germline, CDR1 is DFQATT and CDR2 SNEGSKA (reference sequence). There are 14 residues in the CDR3. The V and J ends lost 3 bases and 4 bases, in that order; junction bases with no gene match: 7. CDR3 in amino acids: CSARGAGGRTEAFF. The DNA for the CDR3 is TGCAGTGCTAGGGGGGCAGGGGGCCGCACTGAAGCTTTCTTT.

This clonotype showed up just once. V usage is TRBV7-9 and J usage is TRBJ2-3; D not resolved. The V end lost 1 base, the J end lost 3 bases, and 5 bases lay between the germline ends. CDR1 and CDR2 (germline): SEHNR, FQNEAQ (reference sequence). This CDR3 is built from 13 residues. DNA for the CDR3: TGTGCCAGCAGCTTAGGGTGGACAGATACGCAGTATTTT. Translating gives CASSLGWTDTQYF.